This is a list of T cell receptor beta chains from one sample in a study of T cells in Graves' hyperthyroidism and ophthalmopathy. TCRdb called the multiplex PCR reads again in MiXCR, with one record for every CDR3 protein. Of 300,000 to 450,000 distinct CDR3 sequences listed, approximately 15% were seen once; the top ten hold 25% to 30%. Sample: blood. These receptor sequences come from a woman aged 18-29 years with Graves' hyperthyroidism that later progressed to Graves' ophthalmopathy. Each CDR3 is given with its conserved first and last residue. The D gene is left open where the match is weak. Size is stated for part of the rows, as once, few or many counts, or as a class when the clone is expanded.

v_gene: TRBV7-8
j_gene: TRBJ1-5
abundance: many
d_gene: NA
CDR3aa: CASSLGPTPGGQPQHF
CDR3nt: TGTGCCAGCAGCTTGGGACCCACCCCTGGGGGTCAGCCCCAGCATTTT

v_gene: TRBV5-8
j_gene: TRBJ2-7
abundance: many
d_gene: NA
CDR3aa: CASSLIVVPKEQYF
CDR3nt: TGTGCCAGCAGCTTAATAGTGGTCCCTAAGGAGCAGTACTTC

v_gene: TRBV29-1
j_gene: TRBJ2-1
abundance: many
d_gene: TRBD2
CDR3aa: CSVELAGAGNEQFF
CDR3nt: TGCAGCGTTGAATTGGCGGGAGCTGGCAATGAGCAGTTCTTC

v_gene: TRBV27
j_gene: TRBJ2-2
abundance: many
d_gene: TRBD2
CDR3aa: CASSLGGLANTGELFF
CDR3nt: TGTGCCAGCAGTTTGGGGGGACTAGCGAACACCGGGGAGCTGTTTTTT

v_gene: TRBV12-3/TRBV12-4
j_gene: TRBJ2-1
abundance: many
d_gene: NA
CDR3aa: CASSSTLLNEQFF
CDR3nt: TGTGCCAGCAGCTCTACGCTTCTCAATGAGCAGTTCTTC

v_gene: TRBV15
j_gene: TRBJ2-5
abundance: once
d_gene: TRBD2
CDR3aa: CATSSQAGVVETQYF
CDR3nt: TGTGCCACCAGCTCTCAAGCGGGAGTGGTGGAGACCCAGTACTTC

v_gene: TRBV20-1
j_gene: TRBJ2-7
abundance: many
d_gene: NA
CDR3aa: CSARDRDIGQTNSEQYF
CDR3nt: TGCAGTGCTAGAGATCGAGACATCGGTCAAACGAACAGCGAGCAGTACTTC

v_gene: TRBV3-1
j_gene: TRBJ2-7
abundance: many
d_gene: NA
CDR3aa: CASSQVSRDDYEQYF
CDR3nt: TGTGCCAGCAGCCAAGTATCGAGGGACGACTACGAGCAGTACTTC

v_gene: TRBV7-8
j_gene: TRBJ2-5
abundance: many
d_gene: TRBD1
CDR3aa: CASSPDRAGETQYF
CDR3nt: TGTGCCAGCTCCCCGGACAGGGCTGGTGAGACCCAGTACTTC

v_gene: TRBV4-3
j_gene: TRBJ1-1
abundance: NA
d_gene: NA
CDR3aa: CASSQGERLEAFF
CDR3nt: TGCGCCAGCAGCCAAGGCGAGAGACTTGAAGCTTTCTTT

v_gene: TRBV7-2
j_gene: TRBJ2-1
abundance: many
d_gene: TRBD2
CDR3aa: CASSLMGRTSGMNEQFF
CDR3nt: TGTGCCAGCAGCTTAATGGGAAGGACTAGCGGAATGAATGAGCAGTTCTTC

v_gene: TRBV6-1
j_gene: TRBJ1-4
abundance: NA
d_gene: NA
CDR3aa: CASSENPLGEKLFF
CDR3nt: TGTGCCAGCAGTGAAAATCCCCTCGGGGAAAAACTGTTTTTT

v_gene: TRBV30
j_gene: TRBJ2-3
abundance: many
d_gene: NA
CDR3aa: CAWSVGGGVDTQYF
CDR3nt: TGTGCCTGGAGTGTAGGAGGGGGCGTTGATACGCAGTATTTT

v_gene: TRBV29-1
j_gene: TRBJ2-7
abundance: many
d_gene: NA
CDR3aa: CSVDGGYEQYF
CDR3nt: TGCAGCGTTGATGGGGGCTACGAGCAGTACTTC

v_gene: TRBV19
j_gene: TRBJ1-6
abundance: few
d_gene: TRBD1
CDR3aa: CASSGTGGNSPLHF
CDR3nt: TGTGCCAGTAGTGGGACAGGGGGTAATTCACCCCTCCACTTT

v_gene: TRBV12-3/TRBV12-4
j_gene: TRBJ1-2
abundance: many
d_gene: TRBD1
CDR3aa: CASRTTYRDRDYGYTF
CDR3nt: TGTGCCAGCAGGACTACATACCGGGACAGGGACTATGGCTACACCTTC

v_gene: TRBV7-2
j_gene: TRBJ2-6
abundance: many
d_gene: TRBD1
CDR3aa: CASSPSRDRAGANVLTF
CDR3nt: TGTGCCAGCAGCCCATCACGGGACAGGGCTGGGGCCAACGTCCTGACTTTC

v_gene: TRBV7-6
j_gene: TRBJ2-7
abundance: many
d_gene: TRBD2
CDR3aa: CASSPFSGSYEQYF
CDR3nt: TGTGCCAGCAGCCCCTTTAGCGGGAGCTACGAGCAGTACTTC

v_gene: TRBV9
j_gene: TRBJ1-4
abundance: once
d_gene: TRBD1
CDR3aa: CASSKPTGGNEKLFF
CDR3nt: TGTGCCAGCAGCAAACCGACAGGGGGGAATGAAAAACTGTTTTTT

v_gene: TRBV2
j_gene: TRBJ2-1
abundance: NA
d_gene: NA
CDR3aa: CASTGLKQFF
CDR3nt: TGTGCCAGCACCGGACTTAAGCAGTTCTTC

v_gene: TRBV27
j_gene: TRBJ2-1
abundance: many
d_gene: TRBD2
CDR3aa: CASRTSGTSLNNEQFF
CDR3nt: TGTGCCAGCAGAACAAGCGGGACTTCTCTCAACAATGAGCAGTTCTTC

v_gene: TRBV7-9
j_gene: TRBJ1-6
abundance: few
d_gene: NA
CDR3aa: CASSLGTGAPHNSPLHF
CDR3nt: TGTGCCAGCAGCTTAGGGACGGGGGCCCCACATAATTCACCCCTCCACTTT

v_gene: TRBV5-1
j_gene: TRBJ1-5
abundance: many
d_gene: NA
CDR3aa: CASSFGLDDNQPQHF
CDR3nt: TGCGCCAGCAGCTTTGGCCTGGATGACAATCAGCCCCAGCATTTT

v_gene: TRBV20-1
j_gene: TRBJ2-7
abundance: many
d_gene: NA
CDR3aa: CSARDRKAPSSYEQYF
CDR3nt: TGCAGTGCTAGAGATCGAAAGGCACCCAGCTCCTACGAGCAGTACTTC